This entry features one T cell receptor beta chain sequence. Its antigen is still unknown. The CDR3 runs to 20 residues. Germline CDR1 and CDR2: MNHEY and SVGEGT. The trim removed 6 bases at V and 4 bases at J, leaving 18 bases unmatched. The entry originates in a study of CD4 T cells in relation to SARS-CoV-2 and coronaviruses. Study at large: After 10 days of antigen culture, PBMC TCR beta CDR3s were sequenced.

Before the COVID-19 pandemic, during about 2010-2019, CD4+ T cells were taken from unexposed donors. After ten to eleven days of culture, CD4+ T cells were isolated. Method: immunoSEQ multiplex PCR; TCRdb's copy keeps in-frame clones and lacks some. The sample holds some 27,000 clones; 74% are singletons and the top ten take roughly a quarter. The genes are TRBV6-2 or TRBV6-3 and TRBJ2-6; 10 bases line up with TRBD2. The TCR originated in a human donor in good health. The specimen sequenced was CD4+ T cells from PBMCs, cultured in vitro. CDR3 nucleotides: TGTGCCAGCAGCCACAGGCCGACCGGGACTAGCGCAACGGGGGCCAACGTCCTGACTTTC. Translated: CASSHRPTGTSATGANVLTF.